This TCR beta chain was captured by sequencing in a study of shared clonotypes between healthy human individuals. Findings and caveats of the study: In this cohort, only blood was sampled, and tissue repertoires likely differ.

This clone appeared a single time. As yet, its antigen is unknown. Repertoires were generated with immunoSEQ multiplex PCR, while TCRdb's copy carries only in-frame clones and drops some. Of about 980,000 clones in the sample, approximately 80% were seen once. The CDR3 has 12 amino acids. Germline CDR1 reads SGHVS; CDR2 reads FQNEAQ. V shed 5 bases and J shed 11 bases, with 13 bases lying between them. This chain links TRBV7-8 with TRBJ1-5, with D hard to call. The sequence came from a man aged 18 to 29 in good health. Sequencing was performed on memory CD4+ T cells sorted from blood. Subset reported: CD45RA-negative fraction. Written as DNA, the CDR3 is TGTGCCAGCAGCCCCGCCGGGTTGTCCCAGCATTTT. Its translation: CASSPAGLSQHF. Looking up the rest from reference TRBV7-8 and TRBJ1-5 gives the full variable domain: GAGVSQSPRYKVAKRGQDVALRCDPISGHVSLFWYQQALGQGPEFLTYFQNEAQLDKSGLPSDRFFAERPEGSVSTLKIQRTQQEDSAVYLCASSPAGLSQHFGDGTRLSIL.